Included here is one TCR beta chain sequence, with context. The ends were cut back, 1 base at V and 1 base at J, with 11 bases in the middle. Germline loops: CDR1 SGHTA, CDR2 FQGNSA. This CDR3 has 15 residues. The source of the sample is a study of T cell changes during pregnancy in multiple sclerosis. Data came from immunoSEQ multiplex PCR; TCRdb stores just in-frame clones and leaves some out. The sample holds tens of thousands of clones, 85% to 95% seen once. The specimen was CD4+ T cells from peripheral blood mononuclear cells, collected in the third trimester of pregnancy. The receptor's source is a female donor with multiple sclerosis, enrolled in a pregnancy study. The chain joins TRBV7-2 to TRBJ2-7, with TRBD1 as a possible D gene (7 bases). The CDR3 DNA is TGTGCCAGCAGCTTAGTGCGGGACAGATCCTACGAGCAGTACTTC. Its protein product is CASSLVRDRSYEQYF.